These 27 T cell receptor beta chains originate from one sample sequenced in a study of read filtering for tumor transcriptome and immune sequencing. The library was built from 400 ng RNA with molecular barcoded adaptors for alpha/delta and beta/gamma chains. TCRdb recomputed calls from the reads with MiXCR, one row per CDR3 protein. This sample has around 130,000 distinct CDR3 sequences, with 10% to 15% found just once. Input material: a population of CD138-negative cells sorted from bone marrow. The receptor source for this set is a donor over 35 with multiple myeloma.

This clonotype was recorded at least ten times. The CDR3 sequence is CASSFTGTTNEKLFF. The CDR3 nucleotides read TGTGCCAGCAGCTTCACAGGGACAACTAATGAAAAACTGTTTTTT. The chain has TRBV7-9 and TRBJ1-4; D is possibly TRBD1 (6 bases). The length of the CDR3 is 15 residues. The V gene's germline CDR1 is SEHNR and CDR2 FQNEAQ (reference sequence). V shed 3 bases and J shed 0 bases, with 8 bases lying between them.

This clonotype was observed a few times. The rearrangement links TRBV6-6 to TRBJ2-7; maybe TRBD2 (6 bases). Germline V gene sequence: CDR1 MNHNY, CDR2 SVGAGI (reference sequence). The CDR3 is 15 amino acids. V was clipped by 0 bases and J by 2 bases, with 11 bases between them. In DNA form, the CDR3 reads TGTGCCAGCAGTTACTCGCGCAGGGAGGCCTACGAGCAGTACTTC. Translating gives CASSYSRREAYEQYF.

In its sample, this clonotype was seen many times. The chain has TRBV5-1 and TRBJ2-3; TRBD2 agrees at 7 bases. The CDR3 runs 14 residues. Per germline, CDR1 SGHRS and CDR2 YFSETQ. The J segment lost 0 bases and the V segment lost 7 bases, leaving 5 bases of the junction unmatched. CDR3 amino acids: CASGPSGSTDTQYF. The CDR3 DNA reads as TGCGCCAGCGGCCCTAGCGGCAGCACAGATACGCAGTATTTT.

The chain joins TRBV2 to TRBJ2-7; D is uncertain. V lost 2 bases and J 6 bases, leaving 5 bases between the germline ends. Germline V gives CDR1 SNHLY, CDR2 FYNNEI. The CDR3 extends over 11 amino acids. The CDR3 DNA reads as TGTGCCAGCAGTGAATTAACCGAGCAGTACTTC. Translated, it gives CASSELTEQYF.

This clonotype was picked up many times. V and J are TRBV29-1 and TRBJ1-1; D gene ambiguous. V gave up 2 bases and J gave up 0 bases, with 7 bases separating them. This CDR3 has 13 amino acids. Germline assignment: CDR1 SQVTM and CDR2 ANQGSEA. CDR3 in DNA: TGCAGCGTTGAATGGACGGTGAACACTGAAGCTTTCTTT. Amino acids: CSVEWTVNTEAFF.

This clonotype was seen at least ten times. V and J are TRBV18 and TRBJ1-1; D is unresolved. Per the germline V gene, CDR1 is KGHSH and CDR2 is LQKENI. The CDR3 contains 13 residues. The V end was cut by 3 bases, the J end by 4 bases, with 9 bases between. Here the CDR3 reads CASSPLSATEAFF. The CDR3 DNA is TGTGCCAGCTCACCCCTGAGCGCCACTGAAGCTTTCTTT.

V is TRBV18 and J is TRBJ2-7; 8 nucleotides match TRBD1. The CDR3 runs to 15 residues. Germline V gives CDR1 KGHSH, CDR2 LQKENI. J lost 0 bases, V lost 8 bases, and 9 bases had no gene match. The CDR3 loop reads CASTYGTGSSYEQYF. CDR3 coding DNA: TGTGCCAGCACCTACGGGACAGGTAGCTCCTACGAGCAGTACTTC.

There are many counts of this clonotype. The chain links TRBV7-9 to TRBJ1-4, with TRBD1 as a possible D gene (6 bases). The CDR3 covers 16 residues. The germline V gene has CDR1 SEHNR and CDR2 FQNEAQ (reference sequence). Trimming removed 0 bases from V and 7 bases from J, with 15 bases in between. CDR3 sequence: CASSLAGYRVTEKLFF. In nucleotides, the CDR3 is TGTGCCAGCAGCTTAGCTGGGTACAGGGTCACTGAAAAACTGTTTTTT.

DNA for the CDR3: TGTGCCAGCAGCGAGAAAGAGACCCAGTACTTC. Amino acid sequence: CASSEKETQYF. The V and J genes are TRBV7-2 and TRBJ2-5; D uncertain. The CDR3 covers 11 residues. Trimming took 5 bases from V and 3 from J, leaving 4 bases between them. Germline CDR1 SGHTA, CDR2 FQGNSA.

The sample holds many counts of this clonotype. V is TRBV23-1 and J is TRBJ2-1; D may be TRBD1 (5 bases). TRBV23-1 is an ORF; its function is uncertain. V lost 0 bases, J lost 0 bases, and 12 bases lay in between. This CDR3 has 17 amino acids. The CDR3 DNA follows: TGCGCCAGCAGTCAATCAGGACACTTCACCTCCTACAATGAGCAGTTCTTC. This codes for CASSQSGHFTSYNEQFF.

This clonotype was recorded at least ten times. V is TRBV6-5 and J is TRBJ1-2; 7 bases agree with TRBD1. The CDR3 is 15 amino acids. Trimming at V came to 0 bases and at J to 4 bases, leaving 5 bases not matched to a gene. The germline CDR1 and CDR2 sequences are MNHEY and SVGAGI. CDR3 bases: TGTGCCAGCAGTTACTCGAGACAGGGTATCTATGGCTACACCTTC. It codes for CASSYSRQGIYGYTF.

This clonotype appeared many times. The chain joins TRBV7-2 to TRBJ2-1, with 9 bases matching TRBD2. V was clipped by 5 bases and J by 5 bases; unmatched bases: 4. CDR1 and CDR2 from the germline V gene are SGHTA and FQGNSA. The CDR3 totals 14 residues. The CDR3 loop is CASSPRGGNNEQFF. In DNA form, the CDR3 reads TGTGCCAGCAGCCCGCGGGGGGGCAACAATGAGCAGTTCTTC.

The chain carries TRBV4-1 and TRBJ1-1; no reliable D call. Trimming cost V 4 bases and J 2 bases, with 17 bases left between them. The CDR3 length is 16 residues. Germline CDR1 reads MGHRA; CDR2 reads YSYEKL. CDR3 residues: CASSLTPHRRNTEAFF. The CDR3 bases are TGCGCCAGCAGCCTCACCCCACATCGACGTAACACTGAAGCTTTCTTT.

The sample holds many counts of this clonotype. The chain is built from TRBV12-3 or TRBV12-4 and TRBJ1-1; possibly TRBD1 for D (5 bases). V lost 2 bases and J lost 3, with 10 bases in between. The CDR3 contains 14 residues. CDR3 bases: TGTGCCAGCAGTTTAACGGGGGTTGACACTGAAGCTTTCTTT. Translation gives CASSLTGVDTEAFF.

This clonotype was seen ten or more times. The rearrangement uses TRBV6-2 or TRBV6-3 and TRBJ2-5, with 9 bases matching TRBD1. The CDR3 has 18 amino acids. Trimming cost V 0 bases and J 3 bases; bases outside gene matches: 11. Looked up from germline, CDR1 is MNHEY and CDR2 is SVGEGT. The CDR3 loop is CASSYSVDRGEKEETQYF. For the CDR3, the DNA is TGTGCCAGCAGTTACTCGGTTGACAGGGGGGAGAAAGAAGAGACCCAGTACTTC.

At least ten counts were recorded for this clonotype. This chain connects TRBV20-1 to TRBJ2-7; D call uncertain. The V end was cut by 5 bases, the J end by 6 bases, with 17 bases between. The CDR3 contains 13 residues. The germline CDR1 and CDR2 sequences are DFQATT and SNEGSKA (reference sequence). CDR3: CSAPRLASGEQYF. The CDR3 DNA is TGCAGTGCTCCACGATTAGCCAGTGGCGAGCAGTACTTC.

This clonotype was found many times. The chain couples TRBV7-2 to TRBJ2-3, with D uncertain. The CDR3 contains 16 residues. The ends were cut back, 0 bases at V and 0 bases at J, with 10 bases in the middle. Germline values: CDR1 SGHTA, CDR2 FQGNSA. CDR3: CASSLATTASTDTQYF. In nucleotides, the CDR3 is TGTGCCAGCAGCTTAGCCACCACCGCTAGCACAGATACGCAGTATTTT.

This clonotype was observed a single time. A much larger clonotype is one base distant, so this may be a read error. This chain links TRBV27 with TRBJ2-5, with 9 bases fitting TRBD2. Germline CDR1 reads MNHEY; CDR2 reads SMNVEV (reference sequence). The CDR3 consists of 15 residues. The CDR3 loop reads CVSRGLTSGQETQYF. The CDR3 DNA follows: TGTGTCAGCAGGGGACTGACTAGCGGACAAGAGACCCAGTACTTC.

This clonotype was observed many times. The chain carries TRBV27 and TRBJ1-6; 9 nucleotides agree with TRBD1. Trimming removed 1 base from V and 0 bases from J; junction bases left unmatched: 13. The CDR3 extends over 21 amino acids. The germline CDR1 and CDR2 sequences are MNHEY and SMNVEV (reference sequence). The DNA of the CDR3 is TGTGCCAGCAGTTTATTTGAGGACAGGGGCCTACCTAGCTCCTATAATTCACCCCTCCACTTT. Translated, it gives CASSLFEDRGLPSSYNSPLHF.

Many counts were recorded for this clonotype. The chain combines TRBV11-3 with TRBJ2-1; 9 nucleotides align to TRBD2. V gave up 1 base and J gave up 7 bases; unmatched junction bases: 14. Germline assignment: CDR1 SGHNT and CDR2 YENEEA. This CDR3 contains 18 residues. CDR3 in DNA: TGTGCCAGCAGCTTAGGTGATGGAGCGGGGGGTCGTGGGAATGAGCAGTTCTTC. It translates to CASSLGDGAGGRGNEQFF.

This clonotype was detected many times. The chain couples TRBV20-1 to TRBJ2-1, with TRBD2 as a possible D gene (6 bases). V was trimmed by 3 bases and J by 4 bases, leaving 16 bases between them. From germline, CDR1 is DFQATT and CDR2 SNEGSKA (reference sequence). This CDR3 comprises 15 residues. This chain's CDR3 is CSASSTRGGYNEQFF. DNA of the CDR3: TGCAGTGCTAGTAGTACAAGGGGAGGATACAATGAGCAGTTCTTC.

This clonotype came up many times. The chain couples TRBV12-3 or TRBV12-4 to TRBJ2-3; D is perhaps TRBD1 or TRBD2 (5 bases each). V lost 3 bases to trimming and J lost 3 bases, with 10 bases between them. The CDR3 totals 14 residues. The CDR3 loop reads CASSLGPVTDTQYF. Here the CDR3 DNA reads TGTGCCAGCAGTTTGGGACCAGTTACAGATACGCAGTATTTT.

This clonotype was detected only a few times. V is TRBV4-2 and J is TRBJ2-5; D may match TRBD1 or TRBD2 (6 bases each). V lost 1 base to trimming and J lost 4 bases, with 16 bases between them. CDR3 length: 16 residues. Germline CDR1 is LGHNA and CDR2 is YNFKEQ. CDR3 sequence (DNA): TGTGCCAGCAGCCAAGTCGGGGGCCTATTCGGAGAGACCCAGTACTTC. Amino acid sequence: CASSQVGGLFGETQYF.

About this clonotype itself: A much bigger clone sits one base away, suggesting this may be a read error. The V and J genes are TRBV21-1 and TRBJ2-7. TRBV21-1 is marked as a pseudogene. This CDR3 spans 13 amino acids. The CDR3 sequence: CASSKPAPYEQYF. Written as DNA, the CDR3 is TGTGCCAGCAGCAAACCAGCCCCCTACGAGCAGTACTTC.

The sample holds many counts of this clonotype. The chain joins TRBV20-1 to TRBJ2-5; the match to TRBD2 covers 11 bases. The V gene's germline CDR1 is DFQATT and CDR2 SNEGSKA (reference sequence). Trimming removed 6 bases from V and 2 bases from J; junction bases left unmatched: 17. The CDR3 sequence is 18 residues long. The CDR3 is CSARPAGGLAGGQETQYF. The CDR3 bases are TGCAGTGCAAGACCCGCGGGCGGGCTAGCGGGGGGTCAAGAGACCCAGTACTTC.

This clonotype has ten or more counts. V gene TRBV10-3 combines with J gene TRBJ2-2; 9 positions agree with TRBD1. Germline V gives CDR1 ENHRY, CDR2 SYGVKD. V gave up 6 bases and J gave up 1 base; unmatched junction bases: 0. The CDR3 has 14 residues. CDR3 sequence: CAIRGQGNTGELFF. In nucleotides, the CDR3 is TGTGCCATCAGGGGACAGGGGAACACCGGGGAGCTGTTTTTT.

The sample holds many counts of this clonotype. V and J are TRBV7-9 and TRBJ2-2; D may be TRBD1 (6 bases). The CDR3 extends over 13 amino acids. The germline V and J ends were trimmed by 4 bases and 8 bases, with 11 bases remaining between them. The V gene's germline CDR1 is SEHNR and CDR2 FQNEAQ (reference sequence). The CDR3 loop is CASSSAGVGELFF. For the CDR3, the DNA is TGTGCCAGCAGCTCAGCAGGGGTTGGGGAGCTGTTTTTT.